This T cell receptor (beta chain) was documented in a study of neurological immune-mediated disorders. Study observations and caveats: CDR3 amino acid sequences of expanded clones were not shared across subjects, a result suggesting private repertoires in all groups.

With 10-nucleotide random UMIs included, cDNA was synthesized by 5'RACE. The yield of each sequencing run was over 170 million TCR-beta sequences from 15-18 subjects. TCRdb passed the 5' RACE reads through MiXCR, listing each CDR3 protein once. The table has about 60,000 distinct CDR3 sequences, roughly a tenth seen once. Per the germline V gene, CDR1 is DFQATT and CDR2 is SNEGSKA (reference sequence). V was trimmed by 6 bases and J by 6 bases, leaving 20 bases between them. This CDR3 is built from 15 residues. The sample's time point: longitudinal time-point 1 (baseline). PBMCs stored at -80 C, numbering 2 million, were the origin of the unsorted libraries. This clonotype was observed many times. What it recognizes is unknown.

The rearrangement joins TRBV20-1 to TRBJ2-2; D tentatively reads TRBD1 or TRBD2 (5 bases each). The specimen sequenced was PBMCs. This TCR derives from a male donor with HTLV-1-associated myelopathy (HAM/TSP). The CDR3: CSAPAGRDGAGELFF. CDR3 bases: TGCAGTGCGCCCGCGGGCAGGGATGGGGCCGGGGAGCTGTTTTTT.